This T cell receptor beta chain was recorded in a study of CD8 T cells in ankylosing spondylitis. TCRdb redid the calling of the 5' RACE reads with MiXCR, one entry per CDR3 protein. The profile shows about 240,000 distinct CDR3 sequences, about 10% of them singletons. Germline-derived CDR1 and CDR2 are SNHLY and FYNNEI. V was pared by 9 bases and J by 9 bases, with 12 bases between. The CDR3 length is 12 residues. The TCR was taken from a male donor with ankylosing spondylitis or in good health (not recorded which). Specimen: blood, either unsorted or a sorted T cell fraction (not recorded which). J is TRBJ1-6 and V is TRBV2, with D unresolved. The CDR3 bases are TGTGCCAGTCAAGTGCAAGGTTCACCCCTCCACTTT. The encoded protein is CASQVQGSPLHF.